Each of the 7 T cell receptor beta chains below was sequenced from the same sample in a study of control samples from healthy donors and cancer patients. Sequenced by immunoSEQ multiplex PCR; TCRdb stores in-frame clones only, minus some. The profile covers around 150,000 clones, with around 96% appearing a single time and 0.85% to 1.3% taken by the ten largest. The sequenced sample was blood. These receptors were collected from a woman aged 30 to 39 in good health.

V is TRBV7-9 and J is TRBJ1-1, with D hard to call. The CDR3 runs to 15 residues. CDR1 and CDR2 (germline): SEHNR, FQNEAQ (reference sequence). V was shortened by 5 bases and J by 1 base, with 14 bases between the two germline ends. The CDR3 sequence: CASSATWSRNTEAFF. In DNA, the CDR3 is TGTGCCAGCAGCGCCACATGGTCTCGGAACACTGAAGCTTTCTTT.

This rearrangement joins TRBV28 to TRBJ2-1; 16 nucleotides align to TRBD2. CDR1 and CDR2 (germline): MDHEN, SYDVKM. This CDR3 has 15 residues. CDR3 amino acids: CGIGTSGRGYNEQFF. Written as DNA, the CDR3 is TGTGGGATCGGGACTAGCGGGAGGGGGTACAATGAGCAGTTCTTC.

The chain carries TRBV6-1 and TRBJ1-5; D not certain. CDR3 length equals 17 residues. Germline V gives CDR1 MNHNS, CDR2 SASEGT. V was trimmed by 3 bases and J by 3 bases, leaving 18 bases between them. The CDR3 coding sequence is TGTGCCAGCAGTGAGGTGGGTGCAGGTTTTACCAATCAGCCCCAGCATTTT. This codes for CASSEVGAGFTNQPQHF.

This chain joins TRBV2 and TRBJ2-1; D not resolved. Germline V gene lookup returns CDR1 SNHLY and CDR2 FYNNEI. The CDR3 spans 13 residues. The V end was cut by 7 bases, the J end by 5 bases, with 12 bases between. CDR3 DNA sequence: TGTGCCAGCAACGTTGGCCATGACAATGAGCAGTTCTTC. Translating it yields CASNVGHDNEQFF.

The chain uses TRBV7-8 and TRBJ2-1, with TRBD1 as a possible D gene (5 bases). The CDR3 covers 14 residues. The germline gives CDR1 SGHVS, CDR2 FQNEAQ. Trimming cost V 5 bases and J 4 bases, with 12 bases left between them. The chain's CDR3 is CASSKGLTYNEQFF. The CDR3 DNA reads TGTGCCAGCAGCAAGGGGCTAACATACAATGAGCAGTTCTTC.

The chain carries TRBV5-1 and TRBJ2-5; tentatively, D is TRBD1 or TRBD2 (5 bases each). The CDR3 runs to 15 residues. V shed 4 bases and J shed 3 bases, with 16 bases lying between them. The germline V gene has CDR1 SGHRS and CDR2 YFSETQ. The CDR3 is CASSPPGTQKETQYF. As DNA, the CDR3 is TGCGCCAGCAGCCCGCCCGGGACCCAAAAAGAGACCCAGTACTTC.

This sequence joins TRBV3-1 (or the pseudogene TRBV3-2) and TRBJ1-1, with 9 nucleotides matching TRBD1. This CDR3 has 14 amino acids. Trimming took 7 bases from V and 3 from J; bases not matched to a gene: 6. Germline V gene data show CDR1 as LGHDT and CDR2 as YNNKEL (reference sequence). The CDR3 coding sequence is TGTGCCAGCAACACAGGGGGCGCGGACACTGAAGCTTTCTTT. Translated: CASNTGGADTEAFF.